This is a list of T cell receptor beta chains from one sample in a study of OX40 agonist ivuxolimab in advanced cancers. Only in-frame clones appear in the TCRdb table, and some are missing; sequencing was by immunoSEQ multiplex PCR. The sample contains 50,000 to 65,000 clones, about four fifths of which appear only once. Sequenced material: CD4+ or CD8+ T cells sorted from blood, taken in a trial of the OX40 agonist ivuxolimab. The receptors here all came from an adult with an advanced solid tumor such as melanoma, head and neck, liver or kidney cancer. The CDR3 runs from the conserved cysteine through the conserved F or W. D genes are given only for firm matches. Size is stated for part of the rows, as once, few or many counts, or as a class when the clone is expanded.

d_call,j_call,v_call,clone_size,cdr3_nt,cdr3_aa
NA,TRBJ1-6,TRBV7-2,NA,TGTGCCAGCAGCTTATCTTGGGGGACGGCTAATTCACCCCTCCACTTT,CASSLSWGTANSPLHF
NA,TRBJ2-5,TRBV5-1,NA,TGCGCCAGCAGCTTGTTCGGGGCGGGAGAGACCCAGTACTTC,CASSLFGAGETQYF
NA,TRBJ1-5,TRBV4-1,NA,TGCGCCAGCAGCCCGCCAGAAAGCCAGCCCCAGCATTTT,CASSPPESQPQHF
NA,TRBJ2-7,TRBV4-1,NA,TGCGCCAGCAGCCAAGTTCCGGGGTTCGAGCAGTACTTC,CASSQVPGFEQYF
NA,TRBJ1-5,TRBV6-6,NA,TGTGCCAGCAGTTACAGGCTTTCGGGAGGGGATCAGCCCCAGCATTTT,CASSYRLSGGDQPQHF
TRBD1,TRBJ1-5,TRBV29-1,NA,TGCAGCGTTGCAGACAGGGGTATCGGCAATCAGCCCCAGCATTTT,CSVADRGIGNQPQHF
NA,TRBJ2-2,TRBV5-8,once,TGTGCCAGCAGCTTGAAGCGACGGAAATACACCGGGGAGCTGTTTTTT,CASSLKRRKYTGELFF
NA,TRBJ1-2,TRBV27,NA,TGTGCCAGCAGTTTATTTAAGTCAGGGAGAGGAGCTAACTATGGCTACACCTTC,CASSLFKSGRGANYGYTF
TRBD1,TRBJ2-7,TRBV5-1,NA,TGCGCCAGCAGAACAGGGGACAGGGTCTACGAGCAGTACTTC,CASRTGDRVYEQYF
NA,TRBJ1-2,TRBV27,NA,TGTGCCAGCAGTCGCCGCCCAGGGGTCTATGGCTATGGCTACACCTTC,CASSRRPGVYGYGYTF
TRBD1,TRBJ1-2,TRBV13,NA,TGTGCCAGCAGCTTAAGGGGACAGCCCGCGGTCTTC,CASSLRGQPAVF
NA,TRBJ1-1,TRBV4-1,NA,TGCGCCAGCACCCTGGGCAACACTGAAGCTTTCTTT,CASTLGNTEAFF
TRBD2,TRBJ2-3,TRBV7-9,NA,TGTGCCAGCAGCCGTGGGACTAGCCAATACACAGATACGCAGTATTTT,CASSRGTSQYTDTQYF
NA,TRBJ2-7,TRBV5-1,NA,TGCGCCAGCAGCGGGGGCGGGGGACAGGACTACGAGCAGTACTTC,CASSGGGGQDYEQYF
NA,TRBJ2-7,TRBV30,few,TGTGCCTGGAGGGGGGACACCGGGGAGCAGTACTTC,CAWRGDTGEQYF
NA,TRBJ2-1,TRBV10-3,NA,TGTGCCATCAGGATAGACAGGACTAATGAGCAGTTCTTC,CAIRIDRTNEQFF
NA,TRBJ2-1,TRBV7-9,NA,TGTGCCAGCAGCTTAACCAGCTCCTACAATGAGCAGTTCTTC,CASSLTSSYNEQFF
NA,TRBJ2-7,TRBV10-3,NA,TGTGCCATAGGACAGCTTAGCTCCTACGAGCAGTACTTC,CAIGQLSSYEQYF
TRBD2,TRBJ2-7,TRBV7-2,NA,TGTGCCAGCAGAGCGGGTTCTAGCGGGGGGCCCTACGAGCAGTACTTC,CASRAGSSGGPYEQYF
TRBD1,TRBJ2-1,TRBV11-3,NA,TGTGCCAGCAGCTTAGGGGTAGGGACAGCCACCTACAATGAGCAGTTCTTC,CASSLGVGTATYNEQFF
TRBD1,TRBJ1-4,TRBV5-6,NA,TGTGCCAGCAGCCGGATTGGTCAGGGGGGTAATGAAAAACTGTTTTTT,CASSRIGQGGNEKLFF
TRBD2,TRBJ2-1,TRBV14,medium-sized,TGTGCCAGCAGCCAAGGACTAGCGGGGAAGGGGGAGCAGTTCTTC,CASSQGLAGKGEQFF
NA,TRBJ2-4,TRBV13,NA,TGTGCCAGCAGCTTCCAGGCCGGCGCCAAAAACATTCAGTACTTC,CASSFQAGAKNIQYF
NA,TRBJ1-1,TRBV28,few,TGTGCCAGCAGCGGGAGGACTGAAGCTTTCTTT,CASSGRTEAFF
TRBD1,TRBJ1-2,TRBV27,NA,TGTGCCAGCAGGTCCAGGACAGGGGCCTATGGCTACACCTTC,CASRSRTGAYGYTF
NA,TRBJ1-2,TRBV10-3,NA,TGTGCCATCAGTGAGCAGAACAGGGTTGGGGATGGCTACACCTTC,CAISEQNRVGDGYTF
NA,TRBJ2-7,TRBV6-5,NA,TGTGCCAGCAGTCAGAACGGTGGGGCTGGGGAGCAGTACTTC,CASSQNGGAGEQYF
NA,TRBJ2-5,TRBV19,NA,TGTGCCAGTAGTATGGGAGGGGGGGCAGCGGAGACCCAGTACTTC,CASSMGGGAAETQYF
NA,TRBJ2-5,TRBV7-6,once,TGTGCCAGCAGCCTAAACCAAGAGACCCAGTACTTC,CASSLNQETQYF
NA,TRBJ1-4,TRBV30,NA,TGTGCCTGGAACTTGCTCGCTGAAAAACTGTTTTTT,CAWNLLAEKLFF
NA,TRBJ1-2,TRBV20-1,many,TGCAGTGCTAGTGACCAGGGAAGGGGCACCTTC,CSASDQGRGTF
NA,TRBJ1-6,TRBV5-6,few,TGTGCCAGCTCACCATCCTATAATTCACCCCTCCACTTT,CASSPSYNSPLHF
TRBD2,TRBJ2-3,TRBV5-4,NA,TGTGCCAGCAGCTTGACCCCCGAGCGGGGGTACACAGATACGCAGTATTTT,CASSLTPERGYTDTQYF
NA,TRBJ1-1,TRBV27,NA,TGTGCCAGCAGTTCTGTCCTCCTGAACACTGAAGCTTTCTTT,CASSSVLLNTEAFF
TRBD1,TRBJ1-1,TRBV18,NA,TGTGCCAGCTCACCCCCAGGGACAGGCCGTGAAGCTTTCTTT,CASSPPGTGREAFF
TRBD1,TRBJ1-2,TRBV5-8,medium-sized,TGTGCCAGCAGCCAGATTAGGGGGCTCGGCTACACCTTC,CASSQIRGLGYTF
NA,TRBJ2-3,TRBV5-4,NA,TGTGCCAGCAGCACCACAGGGTCCGATACGCAGTATTTT,CASSTTGSDTQYF
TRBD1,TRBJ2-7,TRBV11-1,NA,TGTGCCAGCAGCTCCCGGGACAGGGGCCACGAGCAGTACTTC,CASSSRDRGHEQYF
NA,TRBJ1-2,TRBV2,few,TGTGCCAGCAGTGAACTCCGGGGGCAAGGAGGGGCCTATGGCTACACCTTC,CASSELRGQGGAYGYTF
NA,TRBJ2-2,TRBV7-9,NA,TGTGCCAGCAGCTTATCGGAAGGAATGTTTTTT,CASSLSEGMFF
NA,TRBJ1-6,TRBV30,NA,TGTGCCTGGAGTGAGGGGGGGATTCATTCACCCCTCCACTTT,CAWSEGGIHSPLHF
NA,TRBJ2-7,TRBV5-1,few,TGCGCCAGCAGGGCGGGTGCAACCTACGAGCAGTACTTC,CASRAGATYEQYF
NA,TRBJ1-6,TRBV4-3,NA,TGCGCCAGCAGCCAAGATTCAGATTCACCCCTCCACTTT,CASSQDSDSPLHF
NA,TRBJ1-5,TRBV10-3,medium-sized,TGTGCCATCAGTGACATGGGGGGTCAGCCCCAGCATTTT,CAISDMGGQPQHF
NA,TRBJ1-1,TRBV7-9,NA,TGTGCCAGCAGCTCCCCACGGGGGCTGGAGAACACTGAAGCTTTCTTT,CASSSPRGLENTEAFF
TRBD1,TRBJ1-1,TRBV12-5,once,TGTGCTAGTGGTTTGGGACAGGGGTGGGAGAACACTGAAGCTTTCTTT,CASGLGQGWENTEAFF